Below are 3 T cell receptor beta chains sequenced from a single sample in a study of T cell changes during pregnancy in multiple sclerosis. Assay: immunoSEQ multiplex PCR; the TCRdb copy retains only in-frame clones and omits some. The top ten hold approximately 5% of the sample, which has over 50,000 clones, about 87% seen once. Sequencing used peripheral blood from another person, used as feeder cells. These receptors were collected from a human donor whose cells served as feeder cells for cultures in a pregnancy study.

The V gene is TRBV9, the J gene TRBJ2-3; TRBD2 aligns across 8 bases. The CDR3 runs 16 residues. V was clipped by 0 bases and J by 5 bases; unmatched bases: 8. Germline loops: CDR1 SGDLS, CDR2 YYNGEE. CDR3 bases: TGTGCCAGCAGCGTAGGTTGGGGGCGGGGGGAAGATACGCAGTATTTT. This sequence encodes CASSVGWGRGEDTQYF.

V usage is TRBV7-2 and J usage is TRBJ1-2, with TRBD1 identical over 7 bases. The V segment lost 5 bases and the J segment 1 base; nucleotides outside the gene matches: 4. The CDR3 has 14 residues. Germline V CDR1 and CDR2: SGHTA, FQGNSA. Written as DNA, the CDR3 is TGTGCCAGCAGCCTCTACAGGGGTAACTATGGCTACACCTTC. Translating gives CASSLYRGNYGYTF.

The chain joins TRBV29-1 to TRBJ2-1; 9 bases align to TRBD2. Looked up from germline, CDR1 is SQVTM and CDR2 is ANQGSEA. V was clipped by 8 bases and J by 8 bases; unmatched bases: 13. This CDR3 is built from 14 residues. The CDR3 is CSLGALAGKYEQFF. In DNA form, the CDR3 reads TGCAGCCTAGGGGCTCTAGCGGGGAAGTATGAGCAGTTCTTC.